This TCR beta chain was sequenced in a study of identical twins. As for this clonotype: Its antigen is currently unknown.

With template switching, a universal primer site was added, and the cDNA carried unique molecular identifiers. TCRdb processed the 5' RACE reads anew with MiXCR; each CDR3 protein has one entry. Among a few hundred thousand distinct CDR3 sequences listed, roughly 9.5% were seen once. The CDR3 sequence is 15 residues long. The V gene's germline CDR1 is MNHNS and CDR2 SASEGT. V dropped 6 bases and J dropped 7; count of bases not matched to a gene: 10. Overall study findings and caveats: The abundant beta clonotypes from cord blood had fewer insertions, and memory repertoires had none of this.

The same specimen was also included in a second study, on yellow fever vaccine responses in identical twins.

V usage is TRBV6-1 and J usage is TRBJ2-4; 9 bases match TRBD2. This clonotype was obtained from a young woman in good health. The specimen sequenced was PBMCs. The CDR3 protein is CASRGRGGGANIQYF. The CDR3 nucleotides read TGTGCCAGCAGGGGGCGAGGCGGGGGGGCTAACATTCAGTACTTC.